This TCR beta chain originates from a study of response to subunit inactivated influenza vaccine. Whole-study results and caveats: Only a handful of new T cells, the authors suggested, are recruited with each seasonal influenza vaccination.

TCRdb called the RT-PCR reads again in MiXCR, with one record for every CDR3 protein. This sample has about 540,000 distinct CDR3 sequences, with approximately 15% found just once. The germline V gene has CDR1 MGHRA and CDR2 YSYEKL. Unmatched junction bases numbered 9, after V lost 0 bases and J lost 0 bases. This CDR3 region has 19 residues. Comment on this clonotype: Its specificity is not known.

This clonotype originated in a man aged 45 to 65 who received an inactivated influenza vaccine. The V call is TRBV4-1, the J call TRBJ2-1; TRBD1 agrees at 9 bases. The sequencing here drew on PBMCs from blood, taken 12 days after vaccination. The DNA of the CDR3 is TGCGCCAGCAGCCAAGAGCCGGGACAGGGTTTGAGCTCCTACAATGAGCAGTTCTTC. Translating it yields CASSQEPGQGLSSYNEQFF.